This T cell receptor beta chain emerged from a study of blood T cell repertoires in COVID-19. Background on the study: Samples taken during acute and convalescent COVID-19 were collected in the United States, Italy and Spain. The analysed material was cDNA or gDNA that came from T cells, B-cell-depleted T cells, or PBMCs.

Authors' methods: The assay estimated nucleated cells by amplifying reference gene primers. TCRdb's table, derived via immunoSEQ multiplex PCR, lists solely in-frame clones and lacks some. V and J calls plus clone size are reproduced from that table; the DNA served to infer D and trimming. The repertoire holds 100,000 to 150,000 clones, with approximately 81% as singletons. The sample comprised peripheral blood. The receptor was isolated from a middle-aged man with active or convalescent COVID-19.

The CDR3 here is CASSWTVANTGELFF. The CDR3, as DNA: TGCGCCAGCAGCTGGACAGTCGCGAACACCGGGGAGCTGTTTTTT. This sequence joins TRBV5-1 and TRBJ2-2; tentatively, D is TRBD1 (6 bases). Between the trimmed V and J ends, which lost 3 bases and 0 bases, there was a span of 9 bases. The CDR3 covers 15 residues. Germline CDR1 is SGHRS and CDR2 is YFSETQ.